The 27 T cell receptor beta chains reported below all come from one sample, sequenced in a study of response to subunit inactivated influenza vaccine. TCRdb independently ran MiXCR on the RT-PCR reads; one entry per CDR3 protein. The table records hundreds of thousands of distinct CDR3 sequences, around 13% of them present only once. This sample comprised PBMCs from blood, obtained around 15 days before vaccination. Source of these receptors: a middle-aged man who received an inactivated influenza vaccine.

The genes are TRBV11-2 and TRBJ1-2, with D unresolved. The V gene's germline CDR1 is SGHAT and CDR2 FQNNGV. V dropped 2 bases and J dropped 2 bases, with 12 bases sitting between them. The CDR3 runs to 15 residues. CDR3: CASSLLYTANYGYTF. For the CDR3, the DNA is TGTGCCAGCAGCTTATTGTATACCGCGAACTATGGCTACACCTTC. Complete variable domain (other parts from reference TRBV11-2 and TRBJ1-2): EAGVAQSPRYKIIEKRQSVAFWCNPISGHATLYWYQQILGQGPKLLIQFQNNGVVDDSQLPKDRFSAERLKGVDSTLKIQPAKLEDSAVYLCASSLLYTANYGYTFGSGTRLTVV.

The chain recombines TRBV5-1 with TRBJ2-6; D is undetermined. With 0 bases removed from V and 0 bases from J, the gap between germline ends came to 10 bases. Germline V gene lookup returns CDR1 SGHRS and CDR2 YFSETQ. The CDR3 spans 17 residues. This CDR3 reads CASSLDPMYSGANVLTF. CDR3 bases: TGCGCCAGCAGCTTGGACCCTATGTACTCTGGGGCCAACGTCCTGACTTTC.

The table lists this clonotype with a few counts. The rearrangement uses TRBV4-3 and TRBJ2-3; 8 bases agree with TRBD1. The CDR3 covers 16 residues. Trimming at V came to 0 bases and at J to 0 bases, leaving 2 bases not matched to a gene. Germline V gene sequence: CDR1 LGHNA, CDR2 YSLEER. The CDR3 reads CASSQERTGSTDTQYF. The CDR3 DNA sequence: TGCGCCAGCAGCCAAGAAAGGACAGGGAGCACAGATACGCAGTATTTT.

V is TRBV6-2 or TRBV6-3 and J is TRBJ1-5, with TRBD1 as a possible D gene (6 bases). Germline assignment: CDR1 MNHEY and CDR2 SVGEGT. This CDR3 region has 14 residues. The V end lost 6 bases, the J end lost 2 bases, and 11 bases lay between the germline ends. The CDR3 protein is CASRDPGGNQPQHF. As DNA, the CDR3 is TGTGCCAGCAGGGACCCAGGGGGCAATCAGCCCCAGCATTTT.

This clonotype was observed a handful of times. The chain recombines TRBV16 with TRBJ2-3, with D tentatively TRBD1 or TRBD2 (5 bases each). There are 15 residues in the CDR3. Germline lookup yields CDR1 KGHSY and CDR2 FQNENV. The V gene lost 3 bases and the J gene lost 6 bases, with 16 bases spanning the gap. Here the CDR3 reads CASSHPIQGTDTQYF. The CDR3 DNA reads as TGTGCCAGCAGCCATCCTATACAAGGGACGGATACGCAGTATTTT.

About this clonotype itself: A read error is possible here, since a much larger clone lies one base away. The chain uses TRBV29-1 and TRBJ2-7; either TRBD1 or TRBD2 may fit D (5 bases each). The germline V gene has CDR1 SQVTM and CDR2 ANQGSEA. V was clipped by 6 bases and J by 7 bases, with 16 bases between them. The CDR3 spans 12 residues. Written as DNA, the CDR3 is TGCAGCGTGGCCGGGGCCAGGGAGGAGCAGTACTTC. Its protein is CSVAGAREEQYF.

The chain joins TRBV25-1 to TRBJ1-2, with TRBD1 matching 7 bases. Germline V gene data show CDR1 as MGHDK and CDR2 as SYGVNS. The CDR3 has 13 amino acids. After removal of 3 bases from V and 8 bases from J, the junction contained 6 bases not matched to a gene. Here the CDR3 reads CASSDLDRVGYTF. The DNA of the CDR3 is TGTGCCAGCAGTGACCTCGACAGGGTGGGCTACACCTTC.

A few counts support this clonotype. This chain connects TRBV20-1 to TRBJ2-1; 11 bases map to TRBD2. The ends lost 1 base at V and 7 bases at J; junction bases unmatched: 9. The CDR3 consists of 16 residues. The germline CDR1 and CDR2 sequences are DFQATT and SNEGSKA (reference sequence). This CDR3 is CSARGSSGGLGNEQFF. The CDR3 DNA reads TGCAGTGCTAGAGGATCTAGCGGGGGGCTCGGAAATGAGCAGTTCTTC.

This clonotype was recorded a few times. The CDR3 here is CASSLVAGLLPGELFF. CDR3 nucleotide sequence: TGCGCCAGCAGCTTGGTGGCAGGGCTGCTTCCCGGGGAGCTGTTTTTT. The J gene is TRBJ2-2, the V gene TRBV5-1, with D perhaps matching TRBD1 (5 bases). Trimming cost V 0 bases and J 6 bases, with 15 bases left between them. CDR1 is SGHRS, CDR2 YFSETQ, per germline. The CDR3 has 16 amino acids.

This clonotype appeared many times. The V gene is TRBV3-1, the J gene TRBJ2-3; a weak D match, TRBD2 (6 bases). In germline, CDR1 is LGHDT, CDR2 YNNKEL (reference sequence). V dropped 0 bases and J dropped 4 bases, with 11 bases sitting between them. The CDR3 is 15 residues long. The CDR3 DNA reads TGTGCCAGCAGCCAAGATGGGATAGCGGCAGATACGCAGTATTTT. Amino acid sequence: CASSQDGIAADTQYF.

This clonotype was seen ten or more times. This chain joins TRBV5-1 and TRBJ2-2; the match to TRBD1 covers 7 bases. The V gene end was trimmed by 3 bases and the J gene end by 1 base; junction bases not matched to a gene: 3. Per the germline V gene, CDR1 is SGHRS and CDR2 is YFSETQ. The length of the CDR3 is 15 residues. CDR3 protein: CASSSGQMNTGELFF. The CDR3 DNA is TGCGCCAGCAGCTCGGGACAGATGAACACCGGGGAGCTGTTTTTT.

This clonotype was recorded a few times. The V gene is TRBV6-1, the J gene TRBJ1-2; D is unclear. V dropped 6 bases and J dropped 4 bases, with 15 bases sitting between them. CDR3 length equals 14 residues. Germline loops: CDR1 MNHNS, CDR2 SASEGT. The CDR3 DNA is TGTGCCAGCAGCCCAACTGGCGTTAGCTATGGCTACACCTTC. Translation gives CASSPTGVSYGYTF.

Many counts were recorded for this clonotype. The chain uses TRBV5-1 and TRBJ1-5, with D hard to call. The CDR3 sequence is 15 residues long. Trimming shortened V by 4 bases and J by 4 bases, and 15 bases separated the two germline ends. Germline CDR1 is SGHRS and CDR2 is YFSETQ. DNA for the CDR3: TGCGCCAGCAGCCAATCCGACGGTTTGAATCAGCCCCAGCATTTT. Amino acids: CASSQSDGLNQPQHF.

This clonotype was counted at least ten times. The chain links TRBV7-9 to TRBJ2-3; D unclear. V lost 6 bases, J lost 5 bases, and 9 bases lay in between. Germline loops: CDR1 SEHNR, CDR2 FQNEAQ (reference sequence). CDR3 size: 12 residues. The DNA for the CDR3 is TGTGCCAGCAGTCCTGCAGGAGATACGCAGTATTTT. Its translation: CASSPAGDTQYF.

With respect to this clonotype: The germline gene is not matched at one end of the junction; a read error may be the cause. The genes are TRBV4-3 and TRBJ2-3; weak D call: TRBD2 (6 bases). CDR1 and CDR2 from the germline V gene are LGHNA and YSLEER. The CDR3 contains 19 residues. This CDR3 is CASSQDFSPSAHRGDTLYF. The CDR3 coding sequence is TGCGCCAGCAGCCAAGATTTCTCCCCTAGCGCCCACCGGGGAGATACGCTGTATTTT.

The chain combines TRBV18 with TRBJ2-7; weak D call: TRBD1 (5 bases). Germline V gives CDR1 KGHSH, CDR2 LQKENI. The germline V and J ends were trimmed by 6 bases and 0 bases, with 18 bases remaining between them. The CDR3 is made up of 16 amino acids. The CDR3 nucleotides are TGTGCCAGCTCTCAGTCCCCGGTACAGGACTCCTACGAGCAGTACTTC. This sequence encodes CASSQSPVQDSYEQYF.

The genes are TRBV20-1 and TRBJ2-1; TRBD2 is a possible D gene (5 bases). Germline V gene sequence: CDR1 DFQATT, CDR2 SNEGSKA (reference sequence). Trimming took off 3 bases at V and 6 bases at J, with 12 bases between the two ends. The CDR3 is made up of 13 amino acids. In nucleotides, the CDR3 is TGCAGTGCTAGGATTCTAGCAGTCAATGAGCAGTTCTTC. It yields the protein CSARILAVNEQFF.

This clonotype was seen repeatedly, ten times or more. V and J are TRBV28 and TRBJ2-7; the D gene is possibly TRBD2 (5 bases). This CDR3 spans 12 amino acids. Germline values: CDR1 MDHEN, CDR2 SYDVKM. V was trimmed by 9 bases and J by 0 bases, leaving 9 bases between them. CDR3 amino acids: CASRESSYEQYF. The CDR3 bases are TGTGCCAGTAGGGAGAGCTCCTACGAGCAGTACTTC.

V usage is TRBV19 and J usage is TRBJ1-1; 11 nucleotides agree with TRBD1. J lost 4 bases, V lost 5 bases, and 9 bases had no gene match. CDR1 is LNHDA and CDR2 is SQIVND in the germline V gene (reference sequence). This CDR3 has 16 residues. The CDR3 coding sequence is TGTGCCAGTAGTTCTCGGACAGGGGGCTCATTCACTGAAGCTTTCTTT. Protein: CASSSRTGGSFTEAFF.

In this sample, this clonotype turned up many times. The chain joins TRBV4-3 to TRBJ2-3; D gene uncertain. V was trimmed by 3 bases and J by 4 bases, leaving 11 bases between them. Looked up from germline, CDR1 is LGHNA and CDR2 is YSLEER. The CDR3 covers 14 residues. The CDR3 nucleotides are TGCGCCAGCAGCCAGGCTGACTTGGCAGATACGCAGTATTTT. Protein sequence: CASSQADLADTQYF.

This clonotype has ten or more counts. This sequence joins TRBV6-2 or TRBV6-3 and TRBJ2-7; no clear D. Looked up from germline, CDR1 is MNHEY and CDR2 is SVGEGT. The CDR3 consists of 13 residues. Trimming stripped 5 bases from V and 4 bases from J, with 12 bases between. The CDR3 nucleotides read TGTGCCAGCAGTACCGGGTTGGGGTACGAGCAGTACTTC. Its protein product is CASSTGLGYEQYF.

The chain joins TRBV4-3 to TRBJ1-2; maybe TRBD1 (6 bases). CDR3 length: 15 residues. V was cut by 3 bases and J by 7 bases, with 18 bases left in between. The germline CDR1 and CDR2 sequences are LGHNA and YSLEER. As DNA, the CDR3 is TGCGCCAGCAGCCATACGATACAGGGTAGCCGTGGCTACACCTTC. Protein product: CASSHTIQGSRGYTF.

V gene TRBV7-8 combines with J gene TRBJ2-7; TRBD1 matches 10 bases. CDR1 and CDR2 from the germline V gene are SGHVS and FQNEAQ. V dropped 1 base and J dropped 3; count of bases not matched to a gene: 3. The CDR3 covers 15 residues. CDR3 amino acids: CASSLGTGGGYEQYF. The DNA of the CDR3 is TGTGCCAGCAGCTTAGGGACAGGGGGAGGCTACGAGCAGTACTTC.

The chain combines TRBV14 with TRBJ2-7; D possibly corresponds to TRBD2 (6 bases). Between the trimmed V and J ends, which lost 6 bases and 2 bases, there was a span of 23 bases. This CDR3 has 17 amino acids. CDR1 SGHDN and CDR2 FVKESK come from the germline V gene. The CDR3 nucleotides are TGTGCCAGCAGTCCGGGGGTGAGGACGGGGCCACCCTACGAGCAGTACTTC. Translated, it gives CASSPGVRTGPPYEQYF.

In this sample, this clonotype turned up a few times. The chain carries TRBV20-1 and TRBJ2-7; D is unclear. CDR3 length equals 16 residues. The V end was cut by 3 bases, the J end by 1 base, with 19 bases between. In germline, CDR1 is DFQATT, CDR2 SNEGSKA (reference sequence). CDR3 sequence reads: CSARDLQSRGSYEQYF. Written as DNA, the CDR3 is TGCAGTGCTAGGGATCTCCAATCGCGTGGGTCCTACGAGCAGTACTTC.

This rearrangement joins TRBV4-1 to TRBJ2-3; weak D call: TRBD2 (6 bases). CDR1 and CDR2 (germline): MGHRA, YSYEKL. Trimming removed 4 bases from V and 3 bases from J, with 14 bases in between. This CDR3 region has 15 residues. CDR3 coding DNA: TGCGCCAGCAGCCGTGATGGAGGAGGGACAGATACGCAGTATTTT. Translated, it gives CASSRDGGGTDTQYF.

This clonotype has at least ten counts. The chain couples TRBV12-3 or TRBV12-4 to TRBJ2-7, with TRBD1 matching over 8 bases. V trimming: 6 bases; J trimming: 2 bases; junction bases outside the gene matches: 9. The CDR3 covers 15 residues. CDR3 sequence reads: CASSLSTGDTYEQYF. CDR3 coding DNA: TGTGCCAGCAGCCTTTCGACAGGGGACACCTACGAGCAGTACTTC.